The 32 T cell receptor beta chains presented below share a single source sample, sequenced in a study of response to subunit inactivated influenza vaccine. From the RT-PCR reads, TCRdb called clonotypes with MiXCR, one entry per CDR3 protein. Of approximately 160,000 distinct CDR3 sequences in the sample, about 11% were seen once. The starting material was CD8+ T cells sorted from PBMCs, obtained about 24 months after vaccination. The receptors were sampled from a man aged 45-69 years who received an inactivated influenza vaccine.

This clonotype showed up just a few times. Here the CDR3 reads CSVETSDTQYF. Here the CDR3 DNA reads TGCAGCGTTGAAACTAGTGATACGCAGTATTTT. The V call is TRBV29-1, the J call TRBJ2-3, with a possible D match to TRBD2 (5 bases). This CDR3 has 11 residues. Germline V lookup: CDR1 SQVTM, CDR2 ANQGSEA. Trimming left V 2 bases short and J 6 bases short, with 6 bases between.

This clonotype was recorded at least ten times. The V and J genes are TRBV12-3 or TRBV12-4 and TRBJ2-1; 8 bases are shared with TRBD2. V shed 1 base and J 5 bases; nucleotides not matched to a gene: 4. The length of the CDR3 is 15 residues. The CDR3 is CASSLGRGGNNEQFF. As DNA, the CDR3 is TGTGCCAGCAGTTTAGGCCGGGGGGGTAACAATGAGCAGTTCTTC.

This clonotype showed up just a few times. The chain employs TRBV7-8 and TRBJ2-3; 9 bases are shared with TRBD2. V lost 2 bases, J lost 4 bases, and 10 bases stayed unmatched. The CDR3 has 17 residues. CDR1 SGHVS and CDR2 FQNEAQ come from the germline V gene. CDR3 bases: TGTGCCAGCAGCTTACGGATAGCGGGAGAATTGTCAGATACGCAGTATTTT. This sequence encodes CASSLRIAGELSDTQYF.

J is TRBJ1-2 and V is TRBV9; a possible D gene is TRBD1 (5 bases). Germline CDR1 is SGDLS and CDR2 is YYNGEE. V was trimmed by 7 bases and J by 3 bases, leaving 10 bases between them. The CDR3 has 12 residues. The chain's CDR3 is CASGGTDYGYTF. The DNA of the CDR3 is TGTGCCAGCGGGGGGACGGACTATGGCTACACCTTC.

Ten or more counts support this clonotype. This chain connects TRBV27 to TRBJ2-1; 11 bases map to TRBD2. The CDR3 runs 16 residues. Germline CDR1 MNHEY, CDR2 SMNVEV (reference sequence). V lost 6 bases, J lost 4 bases, and 8 bases stayed unmatched. The CDR3 nucleotides read TGTGCCAGCAGCCTAATTCGACTAGCGGGGTACAATGAGCAGTTCTTC. It yields the protein CASSLIRLAGYNEQFF.

This clonotype was seen a few times. J is TRBJ2-3 and V is TRBV7-8; TRBD1 matches 8 bases. V shed 5 bases and J 2 bases; nucleotides not matched to a gene: 9. The CDR3 totals 16 residues. The germline CDR1 and CDR2 sequences are SGHVS and FQNEAQ. The DNA for the CDR3 is TGTGCCAGCAGCCCCTCCCCGGGACAGGCCACAGATACGCAGTATTTT. Its translation: CASSPSPGQATDTQYF.

The chain is built from TRBV27 and TRBJ2-7; 7 bases fit TRBD1. The CDR3 is made up of 16 amino acids. CDR1 MNHEY and CDR2 SMNVEV come from the germline V gene (reference sequence). V trimming: 5 bases; J trimming: 0 bases; junction bases outside the gene matches: 10. The CDR3 region is CASSPSTGYVSYEQYF. CDR3 nucleotide sequence: TGTGCCAGCAGTCCGTCGACAGGGTATGTCTCCTACGAGCAGTACTTC.

This chain links TRBV4-3 with TRBJ2-2; 8 nucleotides align to TRBD1. Germline lookup yields CDR1 LGHNA and CDR2 YSLEER. This CDR3 has 16 amino acids. J gave up 6 bases and V 6 bases, and 12 bases lay outside the gene matches. This CDR3 reads CASSLLFRGRPGELFF. The CDR3 DNA is TGCGCCAGCAGTTTACTTTTCAGGGGGCGCCCCGGGGAGCTGTTTTTT.

In its sample, this clonotype was seen a few times. The chain has TRBV18 and TRBJ2-7; D is uncertain. The germline V and J ends were trimmed by 3 bases and 6 bases, with 6 bases remaining between them. Germline lookup yields CDR1 KGHSH and CDR2 LQKENI. This CDR3 has 11 amino acids. This CDR3 is CASSPSFEQYF. In DNA form, the CDR3 reads TGTGCCAGCTCACCCTCATTCGAGCAGTACTTC.

The chain recombines TRBV7-2 with TRBJ2-7; a weak D match, TRBD2 (6 bases). The germline V and J ends were trimmed by 1 base and 2 bases, with 12 bases remaining between them. Germline CDR1 reads SGHTA; CDR2 reads FQGNSA. The CDR3 consists of 15 residues. The CDR3 here is CASSLVLATTYEQYF. The CDR3 DNA reads as TGTGCCAGCAGCTTAGTCCTAGCGACTACCTACGAGCAGTACTTC.

This clonotype was seen at least ten times. The rearrangement uses TRBV12-3 or TRBV12-4 and TRBJ2-1; perhaps D is TRBD1 or TRBD2 (5 bases each). This CDR3 is 16 amino acids long. The V end lost 6 bases, the J end lost 2 bases, and 17 bases lay between the germline ends. CDR3 sequence: CASSQKYKGPYNEQFF. CDR3 in DNA: TGTGCCAGCAGCCAAAAATACAAGGGACCCTACAATGAGCAGTTCTTC.

V gene TRBV6-5 combines with J gene TRBJ2-2, with 12 bases that match TRBD2. The CDR3 runs 16 residues. V was clipped by 4 bases and J by 5 bases; unmatched bases: 5. Germline V lookup: CDR1 MNHEY, CDR2 SVGAGI. Here the CDR3 reads CASSSGLAGPTGELFF. As DNA, the CDR3 is TGTGCCAGCAGTTCCGGACTAGCGGGACCGACCGGGGAGCTGTTTTTT.

This clonotype was seen only a few times. This chain links TRBV9 with TRBJ1-1, with D hard to call. Trimming cost V 3 bases and J 1 base, with 7 bases left between them. The CDR3 has 13 amino acids. Germline V gives CDR1 SGDLS, CDR2 YYNGEE. The CDR3 DNA follows: TGTGCCAGCAGCGAGGCTAGGAACACTGAAGCTTTCTTT. It translates to CASSEARNTEAFF.

In this sample, this clonotype turned up a few times. V and J are TRBV12-3 or TRBV12-4 and TRBJ1-2, with D tentatively TRBD1 (6 bases). V lost 6 bases, J lost 3 bases, and 8 bases lay in between. The CDR3 runs 12 residues. Here the CDR3 DNA reads TGTGCCAGCAGCCCAGGGGACTATGGCTACACCTTC. Translating gives CASSPGDYGYTF.

The table lists this clonotype with many counts. This chain connects TRBV20-1 to TRBJ2-7; weak D call: TRBD1 (5 bases). Per germline, CDR1 DFQATT and CDR2 SNEGSKA (reference sequence). Between the trimmed V and J ends, which lost 3 bases and 1 base, there was a span of 16 bases. This CDR3 region has 15 residues. This chain's CDR3 is CSARGRQPRSYEQYF. The CDR3 region has the DNA TGCAGTGCTAGGGGCCGACAGCCTCGTTCCTACGAGCAGTACTTC.

The count of this clonotype is one. The V and J genes are TRBV4-3 and TRBJ2-3; D may correspond to TRBD1 or TRBD2 (5 bases each). Germline V lookup: CDR1 LGHNA, CDR2 YSLEER. The germline V and J ends were trimmed by 3 bases and 4 bases, with 20 bases remaining between them. The CDR3 length is 17 residues. CDR3 sequence (DNA): TGCGCCAGCAGCCAGCAACTAGAGGGGTATCTTCCAGATACGCAGTATTTT. Encoded protein: CASSQQLEGYLPDTQYF.

This clonotype appeared many times. The rearrangement joins TRBV20-1 to TRBJ2-2; the D is unclear. Germline-derived CDR1 and CDR2 are DFQATT and SNEGSKA (reference sequence). The length of the CDR3 is 12 residues. Trimming pared 0 bases from V and 4 bases from J, leaving 3 bases between. CDR3 region: CSAREVTGELFF. CDR3 bases: TGCAGTGCTAGAGAGGTCACCGGGGAGCTGTTTTTT.

Ten or more counts support this clonotype. The chain uses TRBV20-1 and TRBJ2-1, with 7 bases aligning to TRBD2. The CDR3 is 16 residues long. Germline loops: CDR1 DFQATT, CDR2 SNEGSKA (reference sequence). With V trimmed by 3 bases and J by 6 bases, 14 bases remained unmatched. The CDR3 DNA follows: TGCAGTGCTAGGGAACTAGCGTTCCCCGGGGGCAATGAGCAGTTCTTC. Its translation: CSARELAFPGGNEQFF.

The V gene is TRBV20-1, the J gene TRBJ1-2; 9 positions match TRBD1. Germline V lookup: CDR1 DFQATT, CDR2 SNEGSKA (reference sequence). The CDR3 spans 13 residues. V was clipped by 6 bases and J by 2 bases; unmatched bases: 4. CDR3 in amino acids: CSAAGTGNYGYTF. CDR3 coding DNA: TGCAGTGCCGCCGGGACAGGGAACTATGGCTACACCTTC.

This clonotype was seen at least ten times. The chain links TRBV6-2 or TRBV6-3 to TRBJ2-2; D is undetermined. Trimming took 0 bases from V and 7 from J, leaving 3 bases between them. The CDR3 sequence is 12 residues long. The germline gives CDR1 MNHEY, CDR2 SVGEGT. The CDR3 coding sequence is TGTGCCAGCAGTTACTCGGGCGGGGAGCTGTTTTTT. Amino acids: CASSYSGGELFF.

V gene TRBV11-3 combines with J gene TRBJ2-7; D is undetermined. The CDR3 has 13 residues. The germline CDR1 and CDR2 sequences are SGHNT and YENEEA. V was pared by 5 bases and J by 3 bases, with 11 bases between. The CDR3 nucleotides are TGTGCCAGCAGCCTTAGGAACAGCTACGAGCAGTACTTC. Translated: CASSLRNSYEQYF.

This clonotype was detected only a few times. The rearrangement joins TRBV20-1 to TRBJ2-3; maybe TRBD1 (6 bases). Per germline, CDR1 DFQATT and CDR2 SNEGSKA (reference sequence). V was shortened by 3 bases and J by 3 bases, with 13 bases between the two germline ends. The CDR3 extends over 14 amino acids. For the CDR3, the DNA is TGCAGTGCTAGCCCGCAGGGGTGGACAGATACGCAGTATTTT. This gives the protein CSASPQGWTDTQYF.

A few counts support this clonotype. The CDR3 DNA follows: TGTGCCAGCAGCGCGAGAGGGGGGAAGCGGGAGCAGTTCTTC. Amino acid sequence: CASSARGGKREQFF. This sequence joins TRBV9 and TRBJ2-1; D might be TRBD1 or TRBD2, each matching 6 bases. CDR1 and CDR2 (germline): SGDLS, YYNGEE. V lost 3 bases and J lost 10, with 17 bases in between. The CDR3 consists of 14 residues.

This chain links TRBV6-2 or TRBV6-3 with TRBJ2-1; 13 bases map to TRBD2. CDR3 length: 17 amino acids. Trimming at V came to 5 bases and at J to 9 bases, leaving 13 bases not matched to a gene. CDR1 is MNHEY, CDR2 SVGEGT, per germline. The CDR3 is CASSKGTSGDLFAEQFF. The CDR3 nucleotides read TGTGCCAGCAGTAAAGGGACTAGCGGGGATTTGTTCGCTGAGCAGTTCTTC.

This clonotype was recorded a few times. The chain links TRBV9 to TRBJ2-3; 9 bases match TRBD2. V was pared by 4 bases and J by 1 base, with 7 bases of the junction left unmatched. This CDR3 is built from 16 residues. The germline CDR1 and CDR2 sequences are SGDLS and YYNGEE. The CDR3 region is CASSFLSGSRTDTQYF. In DNA form, the CDR3 reads TGTGCCAGCAGCTTCCTTAGCGGGAGCCGCACAGATACGCAGTATTTT.

This clonotype was found a few times. V usage is TRBV20-1 and J usage is TRBJ1-2; 9 bases match TRBD1. The CDR3 has 13 amino acids. With V trimmed by 6 bases and J by 10 bases, 12 bases remained unmatched. Looked up from germline, CDR1 is DFQATT and CDR2 is SNEGSKA (reference sequence). The chain's CDR3 is CSAIGTGSASYTF. The CDR3 DNA follows: TGCAGTGCGATCGGGACAGGGAGCGCGTCCTACACCTTC.

V usage is TRBV6-2 or TRBV6-3 and J usage is TRBJ2-3; D is possibly TRBD1 (5 bases). The germline V and J ends were trimmed by 2 bases and 4 bases, with 13 bases remaining between them. Germline V lookup: CDR1 MNHEY, CDR2 SVGEGT. This CDR3 has 15 residues. CDR3 amino acids: CASSYGALGPDTQYF. The CDR3 region has the DNA TGTGCCAGCAGTTACGGGGCCCTCGGCCCAGATACGCAGTATTTT.

The chain recombines TRBV29-1 with TRBJ2-1; 7 bases align to TRBD1. This CDR3 comprises 13 residues. Trimming took 3 bases from V and 7 from J; bases not matched to a gene: 6. Germline CDR1 SQVTM, CDR2 ANQGSEA. This CDR3 reads CSVDSPRGNEQFF. The CDR3 DNA sequence: TGCAGCGTTGATTCGCCCAGGGGGAATGAGCAGTTCTTC.

This clonotype appeared a few times. The chain carries TRBV4-1 and TRBJ2-1, with 14 positions matching TRBD2. The CDR3 sequence is 18 residues long. Germline CDR1 MGHRA, CDR2 YSYEKL. With V trimmed by 3 bases and J by 8 bases, 12 bases remained unmatched. The CDR3 DNA sequence: TGCGCCAGCAGCCACTCGGGACTAGCGGGGGCCATTGGGGATGAGCAGTTCTTC. It codes for CASSHSGLAGAIGDEQFF.

The gene calls are TRBV5-1 and TRBJ2-3; 12 bases line up with TRBD1. V shed 0 bases and J 6 bases; nucleotides not matched to a gene: 5. CDR3 length: 16 residues. Per germline, CDR1 SGHRS and CDR2 YFSETQ. As DNA, the CDR3 is TGCGCCAGCAGCTTGGCCGGGACAGGGGGCTTCGATACGCAGTATTTT. It is translated as CASSLAGTGGFDTQYF.

This clonotype was seen ten or more times. V usage is TRBV12-3 or TRBV12-4 and J usage is TRBJ2-2; D is ambiguous. V lost 5 bases to trimming and J lost 3 bases, with 10 bases between them. The CDR3 length is 14 residues. CDR3 bases: TGTGCCAGCAGTCCCAGAGCCTACACCGGGGAGCTGTTTTTT. Translating gives CASSPRAYTGELFF.

The V call is TRBV20-1, the J call TRBJ2-5; TRBD2 agrees at 9 bases. The germline gives CDR1 DFQATT, CDR2 SNEGSKA (reference sequence). This CDR3 region has 18 residues. V dropped 6 bases and J dropped 4; count of bases not matched to a gene: 21. The CDR3 sequence is CSALHLAGGQFVAETQYF. CDR3 nucleotide sequence: TGCAGTGCCCTCCATCTTGCGGGGGGGCAGTTTGTTGCAGAGACCCAGTACTTC.